This T cell receptor (beta chain) was recorded in a study of OX40 agonist ivuxolimab in advanced cancers. About the research overall: Patients took ivuxolimab, an agonistic anti-OX40 (CD134) antibody.

Concerning this clone itself: The antigen is not known.

This CDR3 has 16 amino acids. In germline, CDR1 is LNHDA, CDR2 SQIVND (reference sequence). V was pared by 5 bases and J by 8 bases, with 12 bases of the junction left unmatched. General study findings and limits: On average, CD8+ T cells showed a greater number of expanded clones than CD4+.

Profiled with immunoSEQ multiplex PCR; TCRdb holds only in-frame clones, not every one. This table has fewer than 11,000 clones, roughly nine tenths appearing once. The clonotype comes from an adult with an advanced solid tumor such as melanoma, head and neck, liver or kidney cancer. The chain has TRBV19 and TRBJ2-1; 10 bases align to TRBD2. Source: CD4+ or CD8+ T cells sorted from blood, taken in a trial of the OX40 agonist ivuxolimab. CDR3 nucleotide sequence: TGTGCCAGTAGTGCCCATAGCGGGGGGATTGTCGATGAGCAGTTCTTC. This codes for CASSAHSGGIVDEQFF.